This TCR beta chain was retrieved from a study of blood T cell repertoires in COVID-19 (dated by TCRdb to the early 2020s). With regard to the full study: Collaborator samples came from the United States, Italy and Spain and covered acute and convalescent phases of COVID-19. The prospective study material was composed of cDNA or gDNA derived from T cells, B-cell-depleted T cells, or PBMCs. The dataset comprised deeply sampled blood TCRbeta repertoires from subjects exposed to, actively infected with, or recovered from COVID-19. A freely available public database, intended as a resource for researchers studying the immune response to SARS-CoV-2, is where the repertoires were released. The samples were drawn from the first 160 participants of the ongoing ImmuneRACE study and from some 1,300 subjects provided by 6 global collaborators. Sample metadata almost always included a de-identified subject ID, COVID-19 status, age in years and sex. Where available, HLA class I and class II types were obtained from metadata supplied by the sample provider rather than from assay-based typing. General study outcomes and caveats: Clinical and demographic metadata were provided uncurated, with the amount varying by source and participant.

TCRbeta CDR3 regions were amplified from genomic DNA by means of the immunoSEQ Assay, a bias-controlled multiplex PCR. From the authors' description of their analysis: The number of nucleated cells in each sample was estimated by amplification of reference gene primers within the assay. To quantify the absolute abundance of each unique TCRbeta CDR3 rearrangement, sequence reads were collapsed and filtered. For each sample, productive Simpson clonality was calculated as the square root of Simpson's diversity index over productive rearrangements. TCRdb mirrors the immuneACCESS table, restricted to in-frame sequences. Some clones are absent from its copies; in checked studies, under half trace to an unresolved V gene, and the reason for the others is unknown. The D gene and trimming were derived from the DNA, and the V and J assignments and clone size from that table. The sample table lists about 300,000 clones, around nine tenths of them with a count of one. 6.5% to 8% of the sample lies in the top ten.

At one collaborating source in Seattle, patients were enrolled during active infection and were followed longitudinally through the course of disease. The collaborating institutions used their own protocols to collect whole blood in K2EDTA tubes. Collaborator samples were shipped for TCRbeta analysis as frozen whole blood, isolated PBMCs, or DNA extracted from either sample type. For this clone: What this receptor recognizes is not known. Base qualities are not at hand, and no much larger clone is one base apart.

The germline V gene supplies CDR1 MNHEY and CDR2 SVGAGI. The cysteine opens and the phenylalanine closes a CDR3 of 15 amino acids. Left in the record is the CDR3 DNA by itself, 45 bases read in frame from the first base. For this chain, trimming is 6 bases at the V end and 7 bases at the J end, and the number of junction bases without a gene match is 10. The material sequenced was peripheral blood. Recombination joined TRBV6-5 with TRBJ2-2; a stretch of 8 junction bases matches TRBD1. The TCR comes from a woman under 40 with COVID-19, enrolled during active disease. Here the CDR3 is given as CASRGPRGLSGELFF. The bases are TGTGCCAGCAGGGGCCCCAGGGGGCTTAGCGGGGAGCTGTTTTTT.